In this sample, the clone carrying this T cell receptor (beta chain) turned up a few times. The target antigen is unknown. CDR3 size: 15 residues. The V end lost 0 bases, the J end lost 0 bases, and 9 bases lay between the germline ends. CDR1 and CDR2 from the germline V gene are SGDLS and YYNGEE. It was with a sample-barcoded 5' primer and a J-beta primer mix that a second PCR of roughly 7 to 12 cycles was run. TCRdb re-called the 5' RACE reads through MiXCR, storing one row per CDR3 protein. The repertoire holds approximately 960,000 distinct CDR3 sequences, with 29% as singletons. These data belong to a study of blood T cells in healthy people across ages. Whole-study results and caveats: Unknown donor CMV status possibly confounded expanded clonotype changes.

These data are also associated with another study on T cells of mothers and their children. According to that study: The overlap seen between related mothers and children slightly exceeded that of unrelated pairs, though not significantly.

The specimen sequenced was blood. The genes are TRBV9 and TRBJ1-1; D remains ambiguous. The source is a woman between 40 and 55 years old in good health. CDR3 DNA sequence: TGTGCCAGCAGCGTAGCCACGGAAATGAACACTGAAGCTTTCTTT. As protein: CASSVATEMNTEAFF. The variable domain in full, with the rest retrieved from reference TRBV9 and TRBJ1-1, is DSGVTQTPKHLITATGQRVTLRCSPRSGDLSVYWYQQSLDQGLQFLIQYYNGEERAKGNILERFSAQQFPDLHSELNLSSLELGDSALYFCASSVATEMNTEAFFGQGTRLTVV.